One and the same sample provided the 26 T cell receptor beta chains below, sequenced in a study of blood T cell repertoires in COVID-19. Sequencing was performed with immunoSEQ multiplex PCR; in TCRdb, only in-frame clones are kept and a portion is missing. The sample gives approximately 90,000 clones, about four fifths of which show up once; 6.3% is in the top ten. Sequencing was performed on peripheral blood. The receptors come from a man aged 70 or older with COVID-19, enrolled during active disease.

This chain uses TRBV5-1 with TRBJ2-1; TRBD2 aligns across 16 bases. The CDR3 runs 17 residues. Losses at the gene ends were 3 bases for V and 2 bases for J; bases not matched to a gene: 2. Germline values: CDR1 SGHRS, CDR2 YFSETQ. In nucleotides, the CDR3 is TGCGCCAGCAGCTGGGGGACTAGCGGGAGGGCCTACAATGAGCAGTTCTTC. Translating it yields CASSWGTSGRAYNEQFF.

This chain joins TRBV7-9 and TRBJ2-3, with D perhaps matching TRBD1 (5 bases). Trimming removed 1 base at V and 3 bases at J, with 8 bases between. The CDR3 spans 14 residues. From germline, CDR1 is SEHNR and CDR2 FQNEAQ (reference sequence). CDR3 region: CASSLGQLTDTQYF. The CDR3 bases are TGTGCCAGCAGCTTAGGACAGCTTACAGATACGCAGTATTTT.

This clone was seen a single time. The CDR3 sequence is CASSENPRPSTNEKLFF. In DNA, the CDR3 is TGCGCCAGCAGTGAGAATCCTAGGCCCTCAACTAATGAAAAACTGTTTTTT. The V and J genes are TRBV10-2 and TRBJ1-4; no definite D call. The CDR3 runs to 17 residues. The germline V gene encodes CDR1 WSHSY and CDR2 SAAADI. The V end lost 2 bases, the J end lost 0 bases, and 13 bases lay between the germline ends.

CDR3: CASSQTPGQGLNEQYF. CDR3 nucleotide sequence: TGCGCCAGCAGCCAGACACCGGGACAGGGGTTAAACGAGCAGTACTTC. The chain recombines TRBV4-1 with TRBJ2-7, with TRBD1 matching over 10 bases. The junction had 10 bases not matched to a gene; V was cut back by 3 bases and J by 5 bases. The length of the CDR3 is 16 residues. The germline gives CDR1 MGHRA, CDR2 YSYEKL.

This clone was observed a handful of times. The chain combines TRBV4-2 with TRBJ1-2; possible D gene TRBD1, 5 bases. The CDR3 contains 14 residues. CDR1 and CDR2 (germline): LGHNA, YNFKEQ. V gave up 0 bases and J gave up 7 bases, with 12 bases separating them. The CDR3 sequence is CASSQDTGGSGYTF. The CDR3 nucleotides are TGTGCCAGCAGCCAAGATACGGGGGGATCTGGCTACACCTTC.

This clone was counted a few times. This chain connects TRBV28 to TRBJ2-3; TRBD1 aligns across 10 bases. CDR3 length equals 15 residues. The junction had 3 bases not matched to a gene; V was cut back by 5 bases and J by 1 base. The germline CDR1 and CDR2 sequences are MDHEN and SYDVKM. The CDR3 region is CASSRQGAGTDTQYF. The CDR3 DNA reads as TGTGCCAGCAGTCGACAGGGGGCAGGCACAGATACGCAGTATTTT.

This chain joins TRBV2 and TRBJ2-7, with 8 bases lining up with TRBD1. Germline CDR1 and CDR2: SNHLY and FYNNEI. With V trimmed by 6 bases and J by 0 bases, 1 base remained unmatched. The CDR3 loop spans 13 amino acids. CDR3 DNA sequence: TGTGCCAGCAGAGACAGGGGCTCCTACGAGCAGTACTTC. Residues: CASRDRGSYEQYF.

This clone was recorded once. The rearrangement links TRBV5-5 to TRBJ1-1; 10 nucleotides line up with TRBD1. V shed 3 bases and J 4 bases; nucleotides not matched to a gene: 9. The CDR3 covers 16 residues. Germline V lookup: CDR1 SGHKS, CDR2 YYEKEE (reference sequence). The CDR3 DNA is TGTGCCAGCAGCTCGTCCGGGACAGGGGTTCGCACTGAAGCTTTCTTT. This translates into CASSSSGTGVRTEAFF.

Only a few counts were recorded for this clone. The gene calls are TRBV30 and TRBJ2-7, with 9 bases lining up with TRBD2. V was pared by 2 bases and J by 2 bases, with 7 bases of the junction left unmatched. Germline V gene lookup returns CDR1 GTSNPN and CDR2 SVGIG (reference sequence). The CDR3 contains 15 residues. The CDR3 DNA reads as TGTGCCTGGAGTTTTAAGACTAGCGGAGCCTACGAGCAGTACTTC. Translating gives CAWSFKTSGAYEQYF.

The gene calls are TRBV5-1 and TRBJ2-3; 7 nucleotides align to TRBD2. The V gene end was trimmed by 4 bases and the J gene end by 2 bases; junction bases not matched to a gene: 4. Germline CDR1 is SGHRS and CDR2 is YFSETQ. This CDR3 spans 14 amino acids. In nucleotides, the CDR3 is TGCGCCAGCAGCCTTGGGGGGGTCACAGATACGCAGTATTTT. This codes for CASSLGGVTDTQYF. Using reference TRBV5-1 and TRBJ2-3 for the parts outside the CDR3, the full variable domain is KAGVTQTPRYLIKTRGQQVTLSCSPISGHRSVSWYQQTPGQGLQFLFEYFSETQRNKGNFPGRFSGRQFSNSRSEMNVSTLELGDSALYLCASSLGGVTDTQYFGPGTRLTVL.

This rearrangement joins TRBV28 to TRBJ1-2; 7 bases agree with TRBD1. Germline assignment: CDR1 MDHEN and CDR2 SYDVKM. The CDR3 runs to 14 residues. V trimming: 3 bases; J trimming: 4 bases; junction bases outside the gene matches: 5. This CDR3 is CASSFRQGGYGYTF. As DNA, the CDR3 is TGTGCCAGCAGTTTCCGACAGGGTGGCTATGGCTACACCTTC.

Remarks on this clone: This sample includes further DNA sequences coding for the same CDR3. The V and J genes are TRBV6-5 and TRBJ1-2, with 7 bases lining up with TRBD1. V lost 5 bases to trimming and J lost 0 bases; unmatched junction nucleotides: 3. CDR3 size: 14 residues. Germline assignment: CDR1 MNHEY and CDR2 SVGAGI. CDR3 DNA: TGTGCCAGCAGTCGACAGGGAACTAACTATGGCTACACCTTC. Its protein product is CASSRQGTNYGYTF.

A remark on this clone: The germline gene is not matched at one end of the junction; a read error may be the cause. The chain employs TRBV18 and TRBJ1-5, with unresolved D. Germline-derived CDR1 and CDR2 are KGHSH and LQKENI. This CDR3 has 13 residues. Here the CDR3 reads CASSQDYGQAQHF. The CDR3 DNA reads as TGTGCCAGCTCACAAGATTATGGTCAGGCCCAGCATTTT.

This chain uses TRBV7-2 with TRBJ2-2; 7 bases line up with TRBD1. V shed 1 base, J shed 8 bases, and the junction held 16 bases outside the gene matches. The CDR3 is made up of 18 amino acids. Germline V gene data show CDR1 as SGHTA and CDR2 as FQGNSA. The CDR3, as DNA: TGTGCCAGCAGCTTAGGGTACCCGGGACAGATTCCAGGGGGGGAGCTGTTTTTT. Its translation is CASSLGYPGQIPGGELFF.

V is TRBV5-1 and J is TRBJ2-1, with TRBD1 matching over 9 bases. Trimming took 0 bases from V and 7 from J; bases not matched to a gene: 5. From germline, CDR1 is SGHRS and CDR2 YFSETQ. The length of the CDR3 is 15 residues. CDR3: CASSLAPTGGNEQFF. The DNA for the CDR3 is TGCGCCAGCAGCTTGGCGCCGACAGGGGGGAATGAGCAGTTCTTC. The full variable domain, rest sourced from reference TRBV5-1 and TRBJ2-1, is KAGVTQTPRYLIKTRGQQVTLSCSPISGHRSVSWYQQTPGQGLQFLFEYFSETQRNKGNFPGRFSGRQFSNSRSEMNVSTLELGDSALYLCASSLAPTGGNEQFFGPGTRLTVL.

This clone has more than one count but fewer than ten. V usage is TRBV20-1 and J usage is TRBJ2-7; 8 bases line up with TRBD2. The germline V gene has CDR1 DFQATT and CDR2 SNEGSKA (reference sequence). The CDR3 extends over 11 amino acids. This CDR3 is CRVTSGHEQYF. CDR3 coding DNA: TGCAGGGTTACTAGCGGCCACGAGCAGTACTTC.

This chain's CDR3 is CASSQTLAWSSYNEQFF. As DNA, the CDR3 is TGTGCCAGCAGCCAGACCCTAGCGTGGAGCTCCTACAATGAGCAGTTCTTC. The chain couples TRBV14 to TRBJ2-1, with D perhaps matching TRBD2 (6 bases). V dropped 3 bases and J dropped 0 bases, with 15 bases sitting between them. The CDR3 spans 17 residues. Per germline, CDR1 SGHDN and CDR2 FVKESK.

The V call is TRBV6-2 or TRBV6-3, the J call TRBJ1-1, with 7 bases lining up with TRBD1. This CDR3 has 17 residues. Trimming cost V 2 bases and J 1 base; bases outside gene matches: 10. CDR1 is MNHEY, CDR2 SVGEGT, per germline. The CDR3 protein is CASSYTRQGNKNTEAFF. CDR3 sequence (DNA): TGTGCCAGCAGTTACACTCGACAGGGTAATAAGAACACTGAAGCTTTCTTT.

CDR3 coding DNA: TGTGCCAGCAGTTACTATTACCCAGGGGACACTGAAGCTTTCTTT. Protein product: CASSYYYPGDTEAFF. The V and J genes are TRBV6-5 and TRBJ1-1, with D possibly being TRBD1 (6 bases). Germline assignment: CDR1 MNHEY and CDR2 SVGAGI. The V and J ends lost 1 base and 3 bases respectively, with 12 bases between them. The CDR3 is made up of 15 amino acids.

The chain is built from TRBV7-8 and TRBJ2-7; no definite D call. CDR1 is SGHVS, CDR2 FQNEAQ, per germline. V lost 5 bases and J 4 bases, leaving 3 bases between the germline ends. CDR3 size: 10 residues. CDR3 coding DNA: TGTGCCAGCAGCGCGTACGAGCAGTACTTC. This gives the protein CASSAYEQYF. Together with reference TRBV7-8 and TRBJ2-7, the CDR3 gives the full variable domain: GAGVSQSPRYKVAKRGQDVALRCDPISGHVSLFWYQQALGQGPEFLTYFQNEAQLDKSGLPSDRFFAERPEGSVSTLKIQRTQQEDSAVYLCASSAYEQYFGPGTRLTVT.

This rearrangement joins TRBV5-1 to TRBJ2-1, with 13 bases that match TRBD2. The junction had 11 bases not matched to a gene; V was cut back by 0 bases and J by 2 bases. The CDR3 totals 20 residues. Germline CDR1 reads SGHRS; CDR2 reads YFSETQ. Written as DNA, the CDR3 is TGCGCCAGCAGCTTGGCGGGACATAGGACTAGCGGGAGTGCCTACAATGAGCAGTTCTTC. Translating gives CASSLAGHRTSGSAYNEQFF. Complete variable domain (other parts from reference TRBV5-1 and TRBJ2-1): KAGVTQTPRYLIKTRGQQVTLSCSPISGHRSVSWYQQTPGQGLQFLFEYFSETQRNKGNFPGRFSGRQFSNSRSEMNVSTLELGDSALYLCASSLAGHRTSGSAYNEQFFGPGTRLTVL.

The rearrangement links TRBV7-9 to TRBJ2-7; TRBD2 is a possible D gene (5 bases). Deletions cut 1 base from V and 3 bases from J, with 16 bases between. Germline V gene data show CDR1 as SEHNR and CDR2 as FQNEAQ (reference sequence). CDR3 size: 16 residues. CDR3 sequence (DNA): TGTGCCAGCAGCTTAGACATCGGGGAAAGAGTCTACGAGCAGTACTTC. Translation: CASSLDIGERVYEQYF.

This clone was counted ten times or more. The rearrangement uses TRBV5-4 and TRBJ2-7; TRBD2 matches 12 bases. V shed 4 bases and J 4 bases; nucleotides not matched to a gene: 3. Germline V gene sequence: CDR1 SGHNT, CDR2 YYREEE (reference sequence). This CDR3 region has 14 residues. The CDR3 spells CASSPGLAGYEQYF. The CDR3 nucleotides read TGTGCCAGCAGCCCGGGACTAGCGGGTTACGAGCAGTACTTC.

V and J are TRBV6-6 and TRBJ2-7; no reliable D call. Germline CDR1 and CDR2: MNHNY and SVGAGI (reference sequence). The CDR3 is made up of 11 amino acids. V was pared by 5 bases and J by 9 bases, with 11 bases between. CDR3 bases: TGTGCCAGCAGTCAACTTTCGGGGCAGTACTTC. Amino acids: CASSQLSGQYF.

The V gene is TRBV11-2, the J gene TRBJ2-7, with 12 bases lining up with TRBD2. The V gene end was trimmed by 0 bases and the J gene end by 9 bases; junction bases not matched to a gene: 9. Germline lookup yields CDR1 SGHAT and CDR2 FQNNGV. The CDR3 is made up of 16 amino acids. The CDR3 region is CASSLDLAGGLGRQYF. The CDR3, as DNA: TGTGCCAGCAGCTTAGATCTAGCGGGAGGGTTAGGGCGGCAGTACTTC.

The count of this clone is one. The J gene is TRBJ2-5, the V gene TRBV13; no firm D call. CDR3 length: 12 residues. Germline CDR1 is PRHDT and CDR2 is FYEKMQ (reference sequence). Trimming stripped 1 base from V and 5 bases from J, with 5 bases between. CDR3 in amino acids: CASSLDRETQYF. CDR3 sequence (DNA): TGTGCCAGCAGCTTAGATCGGGAGACCCAGTACTTC. The whole variable domain, remainder taken from reference TRBV13 and TRBJ2-5, is AAGVIQSPRHLIKEKRETATLKCYPIPRHDTVYWYQQGPGQDPQFLISFYEKMQSDKGSIPDRFSAQQFSDYHSELNMSSLELGDSALYFCASSLDRETQYFGPGTRLLVL.